This entry features one T cell receptor (beta chain) sequence. What it binds is not known. The study ran its PCR with 60 Vbeta and 13 Jbeta primers. Profiled with immunoSEQ multiplex PCR; TCRdb holds only in-frame clones, not every one. The data hold 160,000 or so clones, with 80% observed a single time. These data are taken from a study of cytomegalovirus exposure and HLA in healthy donors. This CDR3 has 15 amino acids. Germline V gene lookup returns CDR1 SGHTA and CDR2 FQGNSA. The junction had 3 bases not matched to a gene; V was cut back by 0 bases and J by 2 bases. Study-wide findings and caveats: It was reported in a later analysis that an Asian-associated ancestry cluster showed fewer N-insertions than the roughly 670-donor mean.

Specimen: PBMCs. The genes are TRBV7-2 and TRBJ1-2; 7 nucleotides align to TRBD1. The source of this sequence is a woman between 50 and 59 years old in good health and CMV-seronegative. The CDR3 DNA is TGTGCCAGCAGCTTAGCGATGGGACAGAACTATGGCTACACCTTC. Translating gives CASSLAMGQNYGYTF.